The clone carrying this T cell receptor beta chain showed up many times. Combination of CD45RO+ cells with CCR7-negative CD45RA+ TemRA cells was used for CD8 memory. This record comes from a study of shared clonotypes between healthy human individuals. Germline V gene data show CDR1 as MGHDK and CDR2 as SYGVNS. This CDR3 region has 17 residues. With 8 bases removed from V and 0 bases from J, the gap between germline ends came to 20 bases. Repertoires were generated with immunoSEQ multiplex PCR, while TCRdb's copy carries only in-frame clones and drops some. The sample has about 95,000 clones, 67% seen once.

The sample taken for sequencing was memory CD8+ T cells sorted from blood. The sample's subset: CD45RO+ cells pooled with CCR7-negative TemRA cells. The sequence was collected from a man younger than 45 in good health. The chain joins TRBV25-1 to TRBJ1-3; no clear D. The CDR3 here is CASEEIKGKGSGNTIYF. The CDR3 coding sequence is TGTGCCAGCGAGGAGATTAAGGGAAAAGGCTCTGGAAACACCATATATTTT.